A selection of T cell receptor beta chains follows, all from one sample in a study of blood T cell repertoires in COVID-19. Libraries were prepared by immunoSEQ multiplex PCR; TCRdb keeps only in-frame clonotypes and omits some of them. Of over 150,000 clones listed, approximately 85% were seen once; the top ten hold 6.2%. Sequencing used PBMCs or T cells enriched from blood (not recorded which). The receptors derive from a man aged 40-49 years who had recovered from COVID-19. CDR3s include the opening cysteine and the closing phenylalanine or tryptophan. D genes are given only for firm matches.

TRBJ1-3 | TRBV4-1 | . | CASSPRVGPGNTIYF
TRBJ1-2 | TRBV4-1 | TRBD1 | CASSQDQGDRIVF
TRBJ2-7 | TRBV6-5 | . | CASSYRIQGTSGEQYF
TRBJ2-5 | TRBV28 | . | CASSLGSVGVTQYF
TRBJ2-2 | TRBV12-3/TRBV12-4 | . | CASSLHTGELFF
TRBJ1-1 | TRBV11-2 | TRBD1 | CASSPDRGMNTEAFF
TRBJ1-2 | TRBV7-9 | . | CASSLTGGLDGYTF
TRBJ2-4 | TRBV5-8 | . | CASSPDPGLGIQYF
TRBJ1-5 | TRBV14 | . | CASSQEGEPQHF
TRBJ1-1 | TRBV19 | . | CASSIDLQRLAFF
TRBJ1-5 | TRBV19 | . | CASSIESLRQLHSNQPQHF
TRBJ2-5 | TRBV5-1 | . | CASSSSGPSGETQYF
TRBJ2-1 | TRBV2 | . | CAGSDTGFNEQFF
TRBJ2-3 | TRBV7-3 | TRBD1 | CASSIGTGADTQYF
TRBJ2-1 | TRBV15 | TRBD1 | CATSPDRGLDNEQFF
TRBJ1-5 | TRBV12-5 | . | CASGLLAAPQHF
TRBJ2-3 | TRBV5-1 | . | CASSLAGVGTDTQYF
TRBJ2-7 | TRBV5-1 | . | CASSYGQFYEQYF
TRBJ1-2 | TRBV5-4 | . | CASREKLNYGYTF
TRBJ1-2 | TRBV3-1/TRBV3-2 | . | CASSQTGGYTF
TRBJ2-5 | TRBV9 | TRBD2 | CASSASGGEGETQYF
TRBJ2-2 | TRBV5-5 | TRBD1 | CASSLQGTGELFF
TRBJ1-2 | TRBV28 | . | CASSWGGGGFSYGYTF
TRBJ2-4 | TRBV5-4 | TRBD1 | CASSFGDRGVEAKNIQYF
TRBJ2-1 | TRBV6-5 | . | CASTSGTGVYNEQFF
TRBJ1-2 | TRBV7-3 | . | CASSLTASGGYTF
TRBJ1-1 | TRBV9 | TRBD1 | CASSPQGDRRTEAFF
TRBJ1-1 | TRBV6-5 | . | CASSALGGNTEAFF
TRBJ1-1 | TRBV6-5 | . | CASSYSEMNTEAFF
TRBJ2-7 | TRBV6-1 | TRBD2 | CASSEVSWTSGSYEQYF
TRBJ1-2 | TRBV28 | . | CASSFYYGYTF
TRBJ1-1 | TRBV30 | TRBD1 | CAWSYDRGHRNTEAFF
TRBJ2-5 | TRBV5-6 | TRBD2 | CASSPTGTSGRETQYF
TRBJ1-5 | TRBV28 | . | CASSLTGGRPQHF
TRBJ1-1 | TRBV29-1 | TRBD1 | CSVVGQGASNTEAFF
TRBJ2-1 | TRBV5-1 | TRBD1 | CASSLLGTGASYNEQFF
TRBJ1-4 | TRBV30 | . | CAWSDSVVGGELFF
TRBJ2-7 | TRBV18 | . | CASSPEGEQYF
TRBJ2-4 | TRBV29-1 | . | CSVATDKNIQYF
TRBJ1-2 | TRBV10-3 | TRBD1 | CAISDKGTGGSGYTF
TRBJ2-7 | TRBV6-2/TRBV6-3 | . | CASSPGLITYEQYF
TRBJ2-3 | TRBV9 | TRBD2 | CASSTPSGGGTDTQYF
TRBJ2-2 | TRBV29-1 | . | CSVPRFAGAGELFF
TRBJ2-7 | TRBV28 | TRBD1 | CASTMGQGIYEQYF
TRBJ2-2 | TRBV7-9 | . | CASSLQGLAGELFF
TRBJ1-5 | TRBV2 | . | CASSEKGASNQPQHF
TRBJ2-7 | TRBV25-1 | TRBD2 | CASSDRDGLAGGFYEQYF
TRBJ1-3 | TRBV30 | . | CAWSFAGVGNTIYF
TRBJ2-1 | TRBV12-3/TRBV12-4 | TRBD2 | CATRTNGRTEQFF
TRBJ2-3 | TRBV24-1 | . | CATRGLTDTQYF
TRBJ1-2 | TRBV12-3/TRBV12-4 | . | CASSFVGEGYTF
TRBJ2-1 | TRBV21-1 | . | CASRGVPSSYNEQFF
TRBJ2-7 | TRBV2 | TRBD2 | CASIEASGTSYEQYF
TRBJ2-2 | TRBV6-2/TRBV6-3 | . | CASSSHSSVTVGELFF
TRBJ2-7 | TRBV14 | . | CASSPRSAGGEQYF
TRBJ2-7 | TRBV5-6 | TRBD1 | CASSFPGGGEQYF
TRBJ1-2 | TRBV7-8 | TRBD1 | CASSPRGGLSYGYTF
TRBJ2-1 | TRBV9 | . | CASSVSPGGLYNEQFF
TRBJ2-3 | TRBV19 | . | CASVREVGTDTQYF
TRBJ2-1 | TRBV30 | TRBD2 | CAWTLAGVPNEQFF